This entry lists 28 T cell receptor beta chains sequenced from one sample in a study of cytomegalovirus exposure and HLA in healthy donors. Researchers ran the PCR with 60 Vbeta and 13 Jbeta primers. Only in-frame clones appear in the TCRdb table, and some are missing; sequencing was by immunoSEQ multiplex PCR. The sample lists approximately 110,000 clones; 60% to 85% were seen once. Sequenced sample: PBMCs. These receptors all stem from a male donor in good health and CMV-seronegative.

This rearrangement joins TRBV5-5 to TRBJ2-1; D gene uncertain. In germline, CDR1 is SGHKS, CDR2 YYEKEE (reference sequence). This CDR3 region has 13 residues. V was trimmed by 0 bases and J by 8 bases, leaving 9 bases between them. The DNA for the CDR3 is TGTGCCAGCAGCTTGGCCCCCCCCGATGAGCAGTTCTTC. Protein sequence: CASSLAPPDEQFF.

On this clone itself: The conserved final phenylalanine or tryptophan is absent from the CDR3, which likely points to a read error. This chain links TRBV7-3 with TRBJ1-1; tentative D call: TRBD1 (6 bases). CDR3 length equals 16 residues. Deletions cut 0 bases from V and 9 bases from J, with 20 bases between. Germline CDR1 is SGHTA and CDR2 is FQGTGA. The CDR3 DNA sequence: TGTGCCAGCAGCTTAACGACGGGGGGCGCCGGGTCCAAAGCTTTCTCT. It translates to CASSLTTGGAGSKAFS.

The chain couples TRBV1 to TRBJ2-7; the table's D call of TRBD2 was not tested on the DNA. TRBV1 represents a pseudogene. The CDR3 contains 16 residues. This chain's CDR3 is CTSSHQLAGETYEQYF. CDR3 coding DNA: TGCACCAGCAGCCACCAACTAGCGGGAGAAACCTACGAGCAGTACTTC.

V and J are TRBV19 and TRBJ2-1; TRBD2 matches at 14 bases. V was pared by 5 bases and J by 4 bases, with 7 bases of the junction left unmatched. The CDR3 has 17 residues. From germline, CDR1 is LNHDA and CDR2 SQIVND (reference sequence). CDR3 sequence (DNA): TGTGCCAGTAGTCTGTACCGACTAGCGGGAGGGTACAATGAGCAGTTCTTC. Amino acids: CASSLYRLAGGYNEQFF.

This clone has only one observation. The V and J genes are TRBV28 and TRBJ2-1; TRBD1 matches at 10 bases. The trim removed 3 bases at V and 8 bases at J, leaving 4 bases unmatched. CDR3 length equals 14 residues. Germline CDR1 reads MDHEN; CDR2 reads SYDVKM. The CDR3 region is CASSLTGGGDEQFF. The CDR3 DNA follows: TGTGCCAGCAGTTTGACAGGGGGCGGGGATGAGCAGTTCTTC.

The chain recombines TRBV28 with TRBJ2-7; tentative D call: TRBD1 (5 bases). The CDR3 totals 16 residues. Germline CDR1 and CDR2: MDHEN and SYDVKM. Deletions cut 1 base from V and 1 base from J, with 14 bases between. In nucleotides, the CDR3 is TGTGCCAGCAGTTTATCCCCGACAGAAACTTCCTACGAGCAGTACTTC. It encodes CASSLSPTETSYEQYF. The entire variable domain, with the rest obtained from reference TRBV28 and TRBJ2-7, is as follows: DVKVTQSSRYLVKRTGEKVFLECVQDMDHENMFWYRQDPGLGLRLIYFSYDVKMKEKGDIPEGYSVSREKKERFSLILESASTNQTSMYLCASSLSPTETSYEQYFGPGTRLTVT.

Here the CDR3 reads CASSLALSYEQYF. CDR3 in DNA: TGTGCCAGCAGCTTAGCCCTCTCCTACGAGCAGTACTTC. V is TRBV7-9 and J is TRBJ2-7; no reliable D call. V shed 0 bases and J shed 0 bases, with 3 bases lying between them. Germline-derived CDR1 and CDR2 are SEHNR and FQNEAQ (reference sequence). The CDR3 loop spans 13 amino acids.

This clone has more than one count but fewer than ten. The chain has TRBV6-6 and TRBJ2-7; D may be TRBD2 (6 bases). From germline, CDR1 is MNHNY and CDR2 SVGAGI (reference sequence). V dropped 5 bases and J dropped 0 bases, with 14 bases sitting between them. This CDR3 contains 15 residues. CDR3 DNA sequence: TGTGCCAGCAGTGGTCTTGGCGGGATCTCCTACGAGCAGTACTTC. Its protein product is CASSGLGGISYEQYF.

V and J are TRBV5-1 and TRBJ2-1; 7 bases match TRBD1. Unmatched junction bases numbered 6, after V lost 3 bases and J lost 6 bases. Germline values: CDR1 SGHRS, CDR2 YFSETQ. The CDR3 covers 14 residues. CDR3 nucleotides: TGCGCCAGCAGCTCTGGACAGGTCGCCAATGAGCAGTTCTTC. This codes for CASSSGQVANEQFF.

J is TRBJ1-2 and V is TRBV4-1; D ambiguous. V dropped 0 bases and J dropped 4 bases, with 6 bases sitting between them. The length of the CDR3 is 13 residues. The germline CDR1 and CDR2 sequences are MGHRA and YSYEKL. Here the CDR3 reads CASSQDTSYGYTF. Here the CDR3 DNA reads TGCGCCAGCAGCCAAGATACAAGCTATGGCTACACCTTC.

The J gene is TRBJ2-5, the V gene TRBV4-2; TRBD2 matches 11 bases. The CDR3 is 15 amino acids. Germline V gene data show CDR1 as LGHNA and CDR2 as YNFKEQ. The trim removed 3 bases at V and 5 bases at J, leaving 5 bases unmatched. CDR3: CASSQGLAALETQYF. In DNA, the CDR3 is TGTGCCAGCAGCCAGGGACTAGCGGCCCTCGAGACCCAGTACTTC.

The chain joins TRBV6-5 to TRBJ2-7; 7 bases align to TRBD1. The CDR3 length is 14 residues. Germline CDR1 is MNHEY and CDR2 is SVGAGI. The V gene end was trimmed by 5 bases and the J gene end by 4 bases; junction bases not matched to a gene: 8. The CDR3 sequence: CASSHGTDHYEQYF. The CDR3, as DNA: TGTGCCAGCAGTCACGGGACAGACCATTACGAGCAGTACTTC.

This clone was recorded only once. The chain links TRBV6-5 to TRBJ2-7, with 7 positions matching TRBD1. The CDR3 is made up of 13 amino acids. The germline CDR1 and CDR2 sequences are MNHEY and SVGAGI. The V gene end was trimmed by 7 bases and the J gene end by 6 bases; junction bases not matched to a gene: 9. The CDR3 here is CASTRRGGSEQYF. As DNA, the CDR3 is TGTGCCAGCACCCGCCGAGGGGGCAGCGAGCAGTACTTC.

This clone appeared a few times. The sample carries other DNA sequences with the same CDR3. The V call is TRBV5-4, the J call TRBJ2-5, with TRBD2 matching 8 bases. This CDR3 contains 16 residues. J was trimmed by 4 bases and V by 4 bases; bases with no gene match: 12. The germline V gene encodes CDR1 SGHNT and CDR2 YYREEE (reference sequence). The CDR3 DNA is TGTGCCAGCAGCGTATCAGCGGGAGACCCTCGAGAGACCCAGTACTTC. Residues: CASSVSAGDPRETQYF.

V gene TRBV6-5 combines with J gene TRBJ1-5; 8 positions match TRBD1. V lost 6 bases to trimming and J lost 4 bases; unmatched junction nucleotides: 2. Germline assignment: CDR1 MNHEY and CDR2 SVGAGI. The CDR3 has 13 residues. DNA of the CDR3: TGTGCCAGCAGATGGACAGGGAATCAGCCCCAGCATTTT. Its translation is CASRWTGNQPQHF.

By share, this clone counts as medium-sized. This chain uses TRBV5-1 with TRBJ2-5; a possible D gene is TRBD2 (5 bases). Deletions cut 4 bases from V and 4 bases from J, with 26 bases between. The CDR3 is 18 residues long. Germline loops: CDR1 SGHRS, CDR2 YFSETQ. This CDR3 reads CASSQGTPGSPWGETQYF. The CDR3 DNA follows: TGCGCCAGCAGCCAAGGAACTCCGGGGTCGCCATGGGGAGAGACCCAGTACTTC.

With respect to this clone: One junction end disagrees with the germline gene, perhaps due to a read error. The CDR3 DNA is TGTTCCAGCACCCAGATCGTTAACTATGGCTACACCTTC. Translation gives CSSTQIVNYGYTF. V usage is TRBV7-9 and J usage is TRBJ1-2; D is undetermined. CDR1 SEHNR and CDR2 FQNEAQ come from the germline V gene (reference sequence). The CDR3 is 13 amino acids.

Only one count was recorded for this clone. The chain joins TRBV30 to TRBJ1-5; D not certain. Germline V lookup: CDR1 GTSNPN, CDR2 SVGIG (reference sequence). The CDR3 totals 16 residues. Trimming pared 2 bases from V and 4 bases from J, leaving 18 bases between. CDR3 nucleotide sequence: TGTGCCTGGAGTCCTTCGGTTGTTCCCGGTAATCAGCCCCAGCATTTT. Translating it yields CAWSPSVVPGNQPQHF.

The chain uses TRBV19 and TRBJ2-2; D perhaps matches TRBD1 (7 bases). With 3 bases removed from V and 4 bases from J, the gap between germline ends came to 18 bases. Germline V gene data show CDR1 as LNHDA and CDR2 as SQIVND (reference sequence). The CDR3 contains 17 residues. In DNA form, the CDR3 reads TGTGCCAGTAGTATGGGCCTCGGGCAGGGGGGCACCGGGGAGCTGTTTTTT. This gives the protein CASSMGLGQGGTGELFF.

The rearrangement uses TRBV10-3 and TRBJ1-1; TRBD1 agrees at 7 bases. This CDR3 spans 16 amino acids. V dropped 3 bases and J dropped 1; count of bases not matched to a gene: 8. The germline gives CDR1 ENHRY, CDR2 SYGVKD. CDR3 amino acids: CAISDPGGTGNTEAFF. CDR3 in DNA: TGTGCCATCAGTGATCCAGGGGGTACGGGGAACACTGAAGCTTTCTTT.

This chain links TRBV9 with TRBJ1-5; 8 nucleotides align to TRBD1. The CDR3 sequence is 20 residues long. Looked up from germline, CDR1 is SGDLS and CDR2 is YYNGEE. V shed 2 bases, J shed 3 bases, and the junction held 19 bases outside the gene matches. Here the CDR3 DNA reads TGTGCCAGCAGCGTGGCAATCCGACAGGGGAAAAGGGGCAACAATCAGCCCCAGCATTTT. Amino acid sequence: CASSVAIRQGKRGNNQPQHF.

The chain carries TRBV5-1 and TRBJ2-7, with 8 bases lining up with TRBD2. CDR3 size: 17 residues. The germline V gene encodes CDR1 SGHRS and CDR2 YFSETQ. The junction had 14 bases not matched to a gene; V was cut back by 1 base and J by 5 bases. For the CDR3, the DNA is TGCGCCAGCAGCTTGACCAGTATGAGCGGGAGTAAGCACGAGCAGTACTTC. Its translation is CASSLTSMSGSKHEQYF.

V gene TRBV2 combines with J gene TRBJ2-5; 16 bases match TRBD2. The CDR3 covers 15 residues. CDR1 is SNHLY, CDR2 FYNNEI, per germline. V was pared by 7 bases and J by 4 bases, with 3 bases of the junction left unmatched. CDR3 in DNA: TGTGCCAGCAAGGGACTAGCGGGAGGGCCAGAGACCCAGTACTTC. Translating it yields CASKGLAGGPETQYF.

V and J are TRBV6-4 and TRBJ2-1; 11 bases match TRBD1. This CDR3 has 16 amino acids. The V and J ends lost 3 bases and 5 bases, in that order; junction bases with no gene match: 6. Germline V gene lookup returns CDR1 MRHNA and CDR2 SNTAGT. CDR3: CASSESGTGGHNEQFF. CDR3 DNA sequence: TGTGCCAGCAGTGAGTCCGGGACAGGGGGGCACAATGAGCAGTTCTTC.

J is TRBJ2-2 and V is TRBV5-1; TRBD1 matches 7 bases. Unmatched junction bases numbered 6, after V lost 4 bases and J lost 3 bases. This CDR3 is built from 15 residues. Germline V gene data show CDR1 as SGHRS and CDR2 as YFSETQ. The CDR3, as DNA: TGCGCCAGCAGCCTGAGAGGGGGCGACACCGGGGAGCTGTTTTTT. This encodes CASSLRGGDTGELFF.

CDR3 bases: TGCGCCAGCAGCCACCTCGGACAGCAAGAGACCCAGTACTTC. Its protein is CASSHLGQQETQYF. The V gene is TRBV4-1, the J gene TRBJ2-5; D possibly corresponds to TRBD1 (6 bases). Trimming removed 3 bases at V and 2 bases at J, with 10 bases between. Germline-derived CDR1 and CDR2 are MGHRA and YSYEKL. The CDR3 covers 14 residues.

This clone was found once. The gene calls are TRBV18 and TRBJ1-4; maybe TRBD1 (5 bases). The germline V gene encodes CDR1 KGHSH and CDR2 LQKENI. V was clipped by 0 bases and J by 5 bases, with 7 bases between them. The CDR3 sequence is 14 residues long. CDR3 in amino acids: CASSPPGVNEKLFF. DNA of the CDR3: TGTGCCAGCTCACCACCAGGGGTCAATGAAAAACTGTTTTTT.

The chain is built from TRBV7-3 and TRBJ2-3; D possibly corresponds to TRBD2 (6 bases). The ends were cut back, 5 bases at V and 0 bases at J, with 15 bases in the middle. The CDR3 contains 16 residues. CDR1 is SGHTA and CDR2 is FQGTGA in the germline V gene. The CDR3 DNA sequence: TGTGCCAGCAGCAACCTAGCGCACCCTAGCACAGATACGCAGTATTTT. Protein sequence: CASSNLAHPSTDTQYF.